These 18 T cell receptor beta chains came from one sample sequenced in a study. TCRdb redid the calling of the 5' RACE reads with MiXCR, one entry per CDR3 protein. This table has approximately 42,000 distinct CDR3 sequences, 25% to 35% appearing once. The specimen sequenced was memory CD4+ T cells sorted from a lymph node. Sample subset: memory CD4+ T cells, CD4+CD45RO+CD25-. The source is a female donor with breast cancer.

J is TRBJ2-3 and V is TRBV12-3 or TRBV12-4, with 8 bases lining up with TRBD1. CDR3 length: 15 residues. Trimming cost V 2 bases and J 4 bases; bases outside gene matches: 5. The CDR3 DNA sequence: TGTGCCAGCAGTTTACAGGGGGCCAGCCCAGATACGCAGTATTTT. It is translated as CASSLQGASPDTQYF.

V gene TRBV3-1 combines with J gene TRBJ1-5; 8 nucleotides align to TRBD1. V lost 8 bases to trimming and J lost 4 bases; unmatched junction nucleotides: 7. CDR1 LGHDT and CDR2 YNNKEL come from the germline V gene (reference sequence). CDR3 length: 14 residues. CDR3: CASGNRGGNQPQHF. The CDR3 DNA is TGTGCCAGCGGAAACAGGGGGGGAAATCAGCCCCAGCATTTT.

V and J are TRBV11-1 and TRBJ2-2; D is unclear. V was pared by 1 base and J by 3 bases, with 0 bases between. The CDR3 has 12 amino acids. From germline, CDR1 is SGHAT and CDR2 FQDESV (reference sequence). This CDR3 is CASSLDTGELFF. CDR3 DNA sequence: TGTGCCAGCAGCTTAGACACCGGGGAGCTGTTTTTT.

CDR3 DNA: TGTGCCAGCAGTCGATACACTTCGTCTCGGTCTGGGGCCAACGTCCTGACTTTC. Residues: CASSRYTSSRSGANVLTF. The V gene is TRBV12-3 or TRBV12-4, the J gene TRBJ2-6; unclear D gene. CDR3 length: 18 residues. The V end was cut by 5 bases, the J end by 1 base, with 18 bases between.

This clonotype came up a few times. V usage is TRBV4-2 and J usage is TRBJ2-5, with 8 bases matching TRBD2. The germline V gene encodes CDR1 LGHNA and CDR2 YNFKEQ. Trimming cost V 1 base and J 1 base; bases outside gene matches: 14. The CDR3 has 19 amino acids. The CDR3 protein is CASSQVGGGGGPGQETQYF. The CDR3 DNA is TGTGCCAGCAGCCAAGTAGGGGGAGGCGGGGGGCCTGGCCAAGAGACCCAGTACTTC.

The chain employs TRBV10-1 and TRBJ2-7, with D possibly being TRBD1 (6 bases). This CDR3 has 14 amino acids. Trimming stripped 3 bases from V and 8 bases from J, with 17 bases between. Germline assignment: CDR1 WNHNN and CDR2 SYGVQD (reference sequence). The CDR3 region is CASSERDISSQQYF. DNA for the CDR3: TGCGCCAGCAGTGAAAGGGACATCTCCTCGCAGCAGTACTTC.

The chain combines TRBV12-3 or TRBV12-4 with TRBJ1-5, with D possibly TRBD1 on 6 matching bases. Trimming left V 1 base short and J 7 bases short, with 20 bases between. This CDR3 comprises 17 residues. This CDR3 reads CASSLDPIQGRGQPQHF. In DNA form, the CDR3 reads TGTGCCAGCAGTTTAGACCCCATCCAGGGGAGAGGACAGCCCCAGCATTTT.

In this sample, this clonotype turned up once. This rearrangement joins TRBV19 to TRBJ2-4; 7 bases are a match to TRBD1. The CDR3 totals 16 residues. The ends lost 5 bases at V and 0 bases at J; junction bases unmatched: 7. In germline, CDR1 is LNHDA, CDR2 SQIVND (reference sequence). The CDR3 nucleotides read TGTGCCAGTAGTCCACCGGGACAGCTAGCCAAAAACATTCAGTACTTC. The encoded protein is CASSPPGQLAKNIQYF.

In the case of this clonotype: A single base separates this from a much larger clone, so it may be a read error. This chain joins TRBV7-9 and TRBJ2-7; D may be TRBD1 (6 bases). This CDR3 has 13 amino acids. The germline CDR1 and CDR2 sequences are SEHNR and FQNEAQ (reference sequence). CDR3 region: CASSLSGGYGQYF. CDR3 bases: TGTGCCAGCAGCTTAAGTGGGGGCTACGGGCAGTACTTC.

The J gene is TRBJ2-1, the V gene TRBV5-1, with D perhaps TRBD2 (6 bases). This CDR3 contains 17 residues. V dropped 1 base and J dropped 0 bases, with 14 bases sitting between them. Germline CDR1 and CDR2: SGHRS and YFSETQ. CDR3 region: CASSLRPEGLSYNEQFF. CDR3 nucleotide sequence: TGCGCCAGCAGCTTGAGGCCGGAGGGCCTCTCCTACAATGAGCAGTTCTTC.

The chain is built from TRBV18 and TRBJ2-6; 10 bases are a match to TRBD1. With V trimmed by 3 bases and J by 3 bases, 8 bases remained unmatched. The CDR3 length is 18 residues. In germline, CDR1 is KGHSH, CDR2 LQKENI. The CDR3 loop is CASSPTGGSVVGANVLTF. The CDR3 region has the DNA TGTGCCAGCTCACCGACAGGGGGCTCAGTAGTTGGGGCCAACGTCCTGACTTTC.

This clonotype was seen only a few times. The CDR3 DNA reads as TGTGCCAGCAGCCAAGACAGGAGTCGAAAACTGTTTTTT. Amino acid sequence: CASSQDRSRKLFF. The chain joins TRBV4-2 to TRBJ1-4; D gene unclear. The CDR3 has 13 residues. Germline V gene lookup returns CDR1 LGHNA and CDR2 YNFKEQ. Trimming stripped 0 bases from V and 10 bases from J, with 9 bases between.

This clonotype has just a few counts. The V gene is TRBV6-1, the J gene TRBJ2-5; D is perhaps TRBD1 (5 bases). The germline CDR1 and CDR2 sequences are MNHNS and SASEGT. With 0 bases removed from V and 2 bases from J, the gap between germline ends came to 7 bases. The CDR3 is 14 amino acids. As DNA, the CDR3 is TGTGCCAGCAGTGAAGCACCAGGGCAAGAGACCCAGTACTTC. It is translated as CASSEAPGQETQYF.

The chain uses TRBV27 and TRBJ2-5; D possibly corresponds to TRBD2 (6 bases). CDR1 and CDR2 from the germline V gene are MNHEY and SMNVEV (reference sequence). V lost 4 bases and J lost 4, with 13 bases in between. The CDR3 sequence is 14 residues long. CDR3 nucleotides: TGTGCCAGCAGTTCCCGTGTGGAGGGAGAGACCCAGTACTTC. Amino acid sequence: CASSSRVEGETQYF.

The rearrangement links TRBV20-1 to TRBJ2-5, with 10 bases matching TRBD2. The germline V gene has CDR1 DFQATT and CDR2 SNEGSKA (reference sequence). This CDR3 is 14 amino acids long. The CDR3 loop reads CSTTGTSERGTQYF. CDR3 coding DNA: TGCAGCACAACCGGGACTAGCGAGAGAGGGACCCAGTACTTC.

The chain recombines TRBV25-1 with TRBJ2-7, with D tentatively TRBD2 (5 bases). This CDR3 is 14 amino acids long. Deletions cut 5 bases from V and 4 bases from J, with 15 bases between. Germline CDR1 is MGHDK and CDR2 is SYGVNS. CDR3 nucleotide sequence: TGTGCCAGCAGTCGGGCAGGAGGCAATTACGAGCAGTACTTC. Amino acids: CASSRAGGNYEQYF.

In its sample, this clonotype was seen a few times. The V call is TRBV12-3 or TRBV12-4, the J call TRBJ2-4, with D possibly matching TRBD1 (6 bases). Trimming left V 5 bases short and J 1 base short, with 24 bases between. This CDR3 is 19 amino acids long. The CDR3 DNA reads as TGTGCCAGCAGTCCGCCGACAGGTAACCTAGCCGGGGCCAAAAACATTCAGTACTTC. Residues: CASSPPTGNLAGAKNIQYF.

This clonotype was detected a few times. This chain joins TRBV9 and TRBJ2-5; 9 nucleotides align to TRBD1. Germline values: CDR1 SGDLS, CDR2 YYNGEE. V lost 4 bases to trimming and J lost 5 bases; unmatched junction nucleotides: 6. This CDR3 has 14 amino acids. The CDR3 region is CASSIGQGIETQYF. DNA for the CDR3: TGTGCCAGCAGCATTGGACAGGGGATCGAGACCCAGTACTTC.